This T cell receptor beta chain was sequenced for a study of shared clonotypes between healthy human individuals. Study as a whole: Used for every donor were three CD4 naive, three CD4 memory, two CD8 naive and one CD8 memory plate.

Only in-frame clones appear in the TCRdb table, and some are missing; sequencing was by immunoSEQ multiplex PCR. The sample consists of 1,500,000 or so clones, approximately 98.5% of them appearing once. Naive CD4+ cells were CD45RA-selected; the remaining cells were memory. CDR1 and CDR2 from the germline V gene are SGHTA and FQGNSA. The CDR3 totals 12 residues. Trimming pared 1 base from V and 8 bases from J, leaving 6 bases between. J is TRBJ2-1 and V is TRBV7-2, with D unresolved. Sequenced material: naive CD4+ T cells sorted from blood. Regarding subset: CD45RA+ positively selected. The source is a man younger than 40 in good health. In DNA form, the CDR3 reads TGTGCCAGCAGCTTAGTTGTTTATGAGCAGTTCTTC. It translates to CASSLVVYEQFF.